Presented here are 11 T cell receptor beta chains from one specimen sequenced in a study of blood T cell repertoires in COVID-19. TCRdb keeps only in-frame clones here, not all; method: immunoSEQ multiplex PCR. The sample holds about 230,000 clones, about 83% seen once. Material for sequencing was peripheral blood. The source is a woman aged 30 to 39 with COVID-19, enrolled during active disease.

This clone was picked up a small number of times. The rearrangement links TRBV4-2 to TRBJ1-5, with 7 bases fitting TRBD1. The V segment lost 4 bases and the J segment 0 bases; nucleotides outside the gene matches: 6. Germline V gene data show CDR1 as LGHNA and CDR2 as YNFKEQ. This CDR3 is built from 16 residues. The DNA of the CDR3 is TGTGCCAGCAGCCGACAGGGACCGTATAGCAATCAGCCCCAGCATTTT. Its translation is CASSRQGPYSNQPQHF.

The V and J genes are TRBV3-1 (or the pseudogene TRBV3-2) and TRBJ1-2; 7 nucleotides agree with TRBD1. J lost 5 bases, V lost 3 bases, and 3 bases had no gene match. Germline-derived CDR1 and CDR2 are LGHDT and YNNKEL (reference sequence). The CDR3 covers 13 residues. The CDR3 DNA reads TGTGCCAGCAGCCATAAGGGGGCGTATGGCTACACCTTC. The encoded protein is CASSHKGAYGYTF.

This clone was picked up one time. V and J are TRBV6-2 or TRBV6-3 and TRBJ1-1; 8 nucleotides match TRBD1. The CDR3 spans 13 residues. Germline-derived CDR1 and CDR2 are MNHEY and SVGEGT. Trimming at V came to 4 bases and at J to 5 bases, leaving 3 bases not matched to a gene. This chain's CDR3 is CASSSNRGTEAFF. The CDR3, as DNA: TGTGCCAGCAGTTCTAACAGGGGGACTGAAGCTTTCTTT.

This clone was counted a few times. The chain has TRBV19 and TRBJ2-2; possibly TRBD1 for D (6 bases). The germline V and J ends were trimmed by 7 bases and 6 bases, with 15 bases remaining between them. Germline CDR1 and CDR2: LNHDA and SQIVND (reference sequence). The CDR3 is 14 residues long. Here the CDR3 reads CASKTGFFAGELFF. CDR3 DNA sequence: TGTGCCAGTAAGACAGGTTTTTTTGCCGGGGAGCTGTTTTTT. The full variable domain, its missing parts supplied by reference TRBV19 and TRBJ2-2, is DGGITQSPKYLFRKEGQNVTLSCEQNLNHDAMYWYRQDPGQGLRLIYYSQIVNDFQKGDIAEGYSVSREKKESFPLTVTSAQKNPTAFYLCASKTGFFAGELFFGEGSRLTVL.

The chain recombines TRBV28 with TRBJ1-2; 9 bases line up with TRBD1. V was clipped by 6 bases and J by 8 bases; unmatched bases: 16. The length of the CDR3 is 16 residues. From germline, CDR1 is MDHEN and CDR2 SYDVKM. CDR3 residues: CASRLFMGQGVKGYTF. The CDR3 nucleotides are TGTGCCAGCAGACTATTTATGGGACAGGGCGTAAAGGGCTACACCTTC.

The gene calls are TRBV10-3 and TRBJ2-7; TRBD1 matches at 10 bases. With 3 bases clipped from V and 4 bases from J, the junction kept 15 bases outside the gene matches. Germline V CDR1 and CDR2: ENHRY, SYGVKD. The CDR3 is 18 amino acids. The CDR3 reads CAISEGRGRDRGGYEQYF. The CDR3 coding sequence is TGTGCCATCAGTGAAGGAAGAGGACGGGACAGGGGCGGGTACGAGCAGTACTTC.

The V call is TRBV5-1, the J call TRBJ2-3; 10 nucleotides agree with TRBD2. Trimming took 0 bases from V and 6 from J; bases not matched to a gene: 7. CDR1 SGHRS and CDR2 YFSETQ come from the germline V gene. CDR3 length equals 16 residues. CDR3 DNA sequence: TGCGCCAGCAGCTTGGAAGCGGGAGGGCCCTCGGATACGCAGTATTTT. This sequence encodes CASSLEAGGPSDTQYF.

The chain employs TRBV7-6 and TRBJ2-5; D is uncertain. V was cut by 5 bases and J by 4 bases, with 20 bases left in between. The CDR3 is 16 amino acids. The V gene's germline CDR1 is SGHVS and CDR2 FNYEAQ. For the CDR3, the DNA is TGTGCCAGCAGCCCGCGCTGGGCAGCAAAAGGAGAGACCCAGTACTTC. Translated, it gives CASSPRWAAKGETQYF.

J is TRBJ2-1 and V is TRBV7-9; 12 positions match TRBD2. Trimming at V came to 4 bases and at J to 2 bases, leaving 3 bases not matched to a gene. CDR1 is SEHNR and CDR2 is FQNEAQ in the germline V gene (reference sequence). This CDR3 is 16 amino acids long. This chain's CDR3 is CASSSRTSGAYNEQFF. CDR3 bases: TGTGCCAGCAGCTCTAGGACTAGCGGGGCCTACAATGAGCAGTTCTTC.

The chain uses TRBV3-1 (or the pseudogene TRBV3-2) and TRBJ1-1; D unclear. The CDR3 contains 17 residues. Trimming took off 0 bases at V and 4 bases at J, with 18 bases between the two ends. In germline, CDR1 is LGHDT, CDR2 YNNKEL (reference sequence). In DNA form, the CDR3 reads TGTGCCAGCAGCCAAGATAGTGTGACCCCGGCGGGCACTGAAGCTTTCTTT. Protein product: CASSQDSVTPAGTEAFF.

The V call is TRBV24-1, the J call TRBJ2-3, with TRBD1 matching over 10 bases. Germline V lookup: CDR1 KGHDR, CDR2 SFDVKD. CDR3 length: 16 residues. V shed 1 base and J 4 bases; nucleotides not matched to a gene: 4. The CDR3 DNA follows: TGTGCCACCAGTGATTTAGACAGGGGGCGCGCAGATACGCAGTATTTT. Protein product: CATSDLDRGRADTQYF.